Shown below are 17 T cell receptor beta chains from a single sample sequenced in a study of T cells after yellow fever vaccination (dated by TCRdb to the late 2010s). The treatment or condition label corresponds to: live attenuated yellow fever vaccine strain. The library was prepared using 5' RACE. Reads for this sample came from an Illumina HiSeq 2500. TCRdb reprocessed the public reads (quality trimming at Q25 with fastp, clone calling with MiXCR) and kept in-frame beta chains. Each entry is one CDR3 protein sequence, shown with its most common DNA and genes. The sample table lists some 500,000 distinct CDR3 sequences, about 13% of them with a count of one. The ten largest make up over 13% of the sample. Sequenced material: PBMCs, taken on the day of the yellow fever booster vaccination. These receptors originate from a man aged 25 to 45 who received the YFV17D yellow fever vaccine.

This clonotype was detected many times. The genes are TRBV19 and TRBJ2-7, with TRBD2 identical over 15 bases. This CDR3 contains 16 residues. The germline V gene has CDR1 LNHDA and CDR2 SQIVND (reference sequence). Losses at the gene ends were 3 bases for V and 2 bases for J; bases not matched to a gene: 2. CDR3 DNA sequence: TGTGCCAGTAGTATCCGGACTAGCGGGAGGGCCTACGAGCAGTACTTC. It specifies CASSIRTSGRAYEQYF. The entire variable domain, with the rest obtained from reference TRBV19 and TRBJ2-7, is as follows: DGGITQSPKYLFRKEGQNVTLSCEQNLNHDAMYWYRQDPGQGLRLIYYSQIVNDFQKGDIAEGYSVSREKKESFPLTVTSAQKNPTAFYLCASSIRTSGRAYEQYFGPGTRLTVT.

The chain carries TRBV29-1 and TRBJ2-5, with 8 bases fitting TRBD1. The CDR3 sequence is 16 residues long. J gave up 2 bases and V 4 bases, and 12 bases lay outside the gene matches. CDR1 and CDR2 from the germline V gene are SQVTM and ANQGSEA. The CDR3 DNA reads as TGCAGCGTTGTAGGTGGACAGGGAAGAATACAAGAGACCCAGTACTTC. It specifies CSVVGGQGRIQETQYF.

Only a few counts were recorded for this clonotype. J is TRBJ2-1 and V is TRBV5-1, with 7 positions matching TRBD2. The V gene end was trimmed by 0 bases and the J gene end by 4 bases; junction bases not matched to a gene: 13. Germline V gives CDR1 SGHRS, CDR2 YFSETQ. CDR3 length: 18 amino acids. The CDR3 DNA reads TGCGCCAGCAGCTTGGGTAGGTTGCGGGAGAGACCATACAATGAGCAGTTCTTC. Residues: CASSLGRLRERPYNEQFF. The full variable domain, in which reference TRBV5-1 and TRBJ2-1 provide the parts outside the CDR3, is KAGVTQTPRYLIKTRGQQVTLSCSPISGHRSVSWYQQTPGQGLQFLFEYFSETQRNKGNFPGRFSGRQFSNSRSEMNVSTLELGDSALYLCASSLGRLRERPYNEQFFGPGTRLTVL.

The rearrangement links TRBV20-1 to TRBJ2-7, with D unclear. The germline gives CDR1 DFQATT, CDR2 SNEGSKA (reference sequence). This CDR3 is 16 amino acids long. V shed 0 bases and J shed 7 bases, with 22 bases lying between them. The CDR3 nucleotides are TGCAGTGCTAGAGATCAAGGGCCCTCCTCTTTATGGGAGCAGTACTTC. This encodes CSARDQGPSSLWEQYF.

The gene calls are TRBV14 and TRBJ2-1; TRBD2 aligns across 12 bases. V was pared by 4 bases and J by 4 bases, with 26 bases of the junction left unmatched. Germline values: CDR1 SGHDN, CDR2 FVKESK. CDR3 length: 23 amino acids. The CDR3 nucleotides are TGTGCCAGCAGCCGAATGGCCGGCCTCAGACTAGCGGGAGAGAGCGGTCGTTACAATGAGCAGTTCTTC. Encoded protein: CASSRMAGLRLAGESGRYNEQFF.

The gene calls are TRBV6-5 and TRBJ2-1, with 9 bases matching TRBD2. The CDR3 is 16 amino acids. Germline lookup yields CDR1 MNHEY and CDR2 SVGAGI. Trimming cost V 0 bases and J 6 bases; bases outside gene matches: 6. CDR3 sequence (DNA): TGTGCCAGCAGTTACTCTCCGGCTAGCGGGACCAATGAGCAGTTCTTC. Translated: CASSYSPASGTNEQFF.

The table lists this clonotype with a few counts. The chain uses TRBV5-1 and TRBJ2-7; D uncertain. The CDR3 length is 15 residues. The germline V gene has CDR1 SGHRS and CDR2 YFSETQ. The V and J ends lost 4 bases and 0 bases respectively, with 14 bases between them. CDR3 region: CASSPTSPPSYEQYF. Here the CDR3 DNA reads TGCGCCAGCAGCCCAACTTCTCCACCCTCCTACGAGCAGTACTTC.

J is TRBJ2-7 and V is TRBV7-9; TRBD2 aligns across 11 bases. The trim removed 5 bases at V and 3 bases at J, leaving 6 bases unmatched. The germline V gene encodes CDR1 SEHNR and CDR2 FQNEAQ (reference sequence). The CDR3 extends over 15 amino acids. CDR3 loop: CASSPPGLAGYEQYF. The CDR3 DNA is TGTGCCAGCAGCCCTCCTGGACTAGCGGGCTACGAGCAGTACTTC.

The chain recombines TRBV5-1 with TRBJ2-1; D tentatively reads TRBD1 or TRBD2 (5 bases each). This CDR3 comprises 15 residues. Germline V gene sequence: CDR1 SGHRS, CDR2 YFSETQ. Trimming cost V 1 base and J 9 bases, with 17 bases left between them. CDR3 in amino acids: CASSLFEGRISEQFF. CDR3 bases: TGCGCCAGCAGCTTGTTTGAGGGGAGAATTTCTGAGCAGTTCTTC.

This clonotype has just a few counts. This chain joins TRBV4-1 and TRBJ2-7, with 12 bases identical to TRBD2. CDR1 MGHRA and CDR2 YSYEKL come from the germline V gene. V trimming: 4 bases; J trimming: 7 bases; junction bases outside the gene matches: 5. The CDR3 extends over 14 amino acids. CDR3 bases: TGCGCCAGCAGCCTTCGACTAGCGGGAGAGGAGCAGTACTTC. Translation gives CASSLRLAGEEQYF.

The rearrangement uses TRBV20-1 and TRBJ1-2; D unresolved. Germline lookup yields CDR1 DFQATT and CDR2 SNEGSKA (reference sequence). V shed 1 base and J shed 0 bases, with 9 bases lying between them. This CDR3 is 14 amino acids long. Here the CDR3 DNA reads TGCAGTGCTAGAGGACACGGGACTAACTATGGCTACACCTTC. Its protein product is CSARGHGTNYGYTF.

The V call is TRBV6-6, the J call TRBJ2-1; tentative D call: TRBD2 (6 bases). The CDR3 totals 13 residues. Germline values: CDR1 MNHNY, CDR2 SVGAGI (reference sequence). The germline V and J ends were trimmed by 5 bases and 8 bases, with 13 bases remaining between them. CDR3 in amino acids: CASSPRLEDEQFF. CDR3 bases: TGTGCCAGCAGTCCCCGACTAGAAGATGAGCAGTTCTTC.

As to this clonotype: Its ends do not fully match the called genes, so a read error is possible. The chain couples TRBV5-1 to TRBJ2-7; D is ambiguous. This CDR3 is 13 amino acids long. CDR1 is SGHRS, CDR2 YFSETQ, per germline. The CDR3 DNA reads as TGCGCCGGCAGCTTGTTCAGCTGGTACGAGCAGTACTTC. Its protein product is CAGSLFSWYEQYF.

This clonotype showed up just a few times. The chain couples TRBV4-1 to TRBJ2-7; 9 bases are shared with TRBD2. This CDR3 comprises 19 residues. Germline CDR1 is MGHRA and CDR2 is YSYEKL. The V gene end was trimmed by 0 bases and the J gene end by 4 bases; junction bases not matched to a gene: 16. CDR3 nucleotide sequence: TGCGCCAGCAGCCAAGATCCGAGGACTAGCGAATTACCTGCATACGAGCAGTACTTC. Protein sequence: CASSQDPRTSELPAYEQYF.

The chain links TRBV7-9 to TRBJ2-1, with D hard to call. Germline V gives CDR1 SEHNR, CDR2 FQNEAQ (reference sequence). V lost 4 bases, J lost 5 bases, and 9 bases lay in between. CDR3 length: 13 residues. The CDR3 coding sequence is TGTGCCAGCAGCTCTCAAGGTGACAATGAGCAGTTCTTC. It encodes CASSSQGDNEQFF.

This clonotype has a single count. The chain joins TRBV5-6 to TRBJ2-3; no clear D gene. V lost 3 bases and J 0 bases, leaving 14 bases between the germline ends. Germline CDR1 is SGHDT and CDR2 is YYEEEE. The CDR3 covers 16 residues. The CDR3 is CASSWPTSASTDTQYF. CDR3 coding DNA: TGTGCCAGCAGCTGGCCCACGTCGGCTAGCACAGATACGCAGTATTTT.

The rearrangement joins TRBV24-1 to TRBJ2-7; TRBD1 matches at 9 bases. This CDR3 contains 15 residues. The trim removed 3 bases at V and 7 bases at J, leaving 9 bases unmatched. Germline assignment: CDR1 KGHDR and CDR2 SFDVKD. The CDR3 region is CATSDIRTGVGEQYF. In DNA, the CDR3 is TGTGCCACCAGTGATATCAGGACAGGGGTCGGGGAGCAGTACTTC.